The 27 T cell receptor beta chains in this list originate from one sample, sequenced in a study of T cells in narcolepsy. Repertoires were generated with immunoSEQ multiplex PCR, while TCRdb's copy carries only in-frame clones and drops some. The sample lists some 33,000 clones; 85% to 90% were seen once. The sequencing input was CD45RA- memory CD4+ T cells from PBMCs. The receptor source for this set is a human donor with narcolepsy.

J is TRBJ2-5 and V is TRBV28, with 8 bases matching TRBD2. This CDR3 has 13 amino acids. Trimming cost V 5 bases and J 5 bases; bases outside gene matches: 4. Germline values: CDR1 MDHEN, CDR2 SYDVKM. The CDR3 protein is CASSRGGRETQYF. In nucleotides, the CDR3 is TGTGCCAGCAGTCGGGGGGGACGTGAGACCCAGTACTTC.

This rearrangement joins TRBV6-5 to TRBJ1-3; weak D call: TRBD1 (5 bases). Trimming took off 3 bases at V and 4 bases at J, with 13 bases between the two ends. CDR1 is MNHEY and CDR2 is SVGAGI in the germline V gene. This CDR3 is 15 amino acids long. The CDR3 DNA follows: TGTGCCAGCAGTTATACAGGAGAGGGGGGAAACACCATATATTTT. It codes for CASSYTGEGGNTIYF.

This chain joins TRBV11-2 and TRBJ1-1, with D unclear. The CDR3 covers 15 residues. The V and J ends lost 5 bases and 4 bases respectively, with 17 bases between them. Germline CDR1 and CDR2: SGHAT and FQNNGV. CDR3 coding DNA: TGTGCCAGCAGCCCGGGTTGGGGATTGAGCACTGAAGCTTTCTTT. Protein product: CASSPGWGLSTEAFF.

This chain connects TRBV19 to TRBJ2-7, with 8 positions matching TRBD2. The CDR3 spans 14 residues. Germline V gives CDR1 LNHDA, CDR2 SQIVND (reference sequence). The V segment lost 3 bases and the J segment 9 bases; nucleotides outside the gene matches: 10. The CDR3 DNA is TGTGCCAGTAGTATGGGGGCGGGAGGCGCCGGGCAGTACTTC. Amino acids: CASSMGAGGAGQYF. The full variable domain, rest sourced from reference TRBV19 and TRBJ2-7, is DGGITQSPKYLFRKEGQNVTLSCEQNLNHDAMYWYRQDPGQGLRLIYYSQIVNDFQKGDIAEGYSVSREKKESFPLTVTSAQKNPTAFYLCASSMGAGGAGQYFGPGTRLTVT.

The chain joins TRBV5-1 to TRBJ2-5; no clear D gene. Germline V gene data show CDR1 as SGHRS and CDR2 as YFSETQ. CDR3 length: 13 residues. Trimming took 2 bases from V and 4 from J, leaving 9 bases between them. CDR3: CASSLSFGETQYF. The CDR3 DNA is TGCGCCAGCAGCTTAAGCTTTGGAGAGACCCAGTACTTC.

The rearrangement links TRBV4-2 to TRBJ2-2; 10 nucleotides agree with TRBD2. The CDR3 consists of 16 residues. J gave up 5 bases and V 0 bases, and 3 bases lay outside the gene matches. Per germline, CDR1 LGHNA and CDR2 YNFKEQ. CDR3 DNA: TGTGCCAGCAGCCAAGAAAGCGGGAGGGTAACCGGGGAGCTGTTTTTT. Protein sequence: CASSQESGRVTGELFF.

V gene TRBV7-9 combines with J gene TRBJ1-5; TRBD1 agrees at 7 bases. After removal of 6 bases from V and 5 bases from J, the junction contained 4 bases not matched to a gene. The CDR3 runs to 13 residues. Looked up from germline, CDR1 is SEHNR and CDR2 is FQNEAQ (reference sequence). The CDR3 DNA reads TGTGCCAGCAGTTCTCAGGGGGATCAGCCCCAGCATTTT. Encoded protein: CASSSQGDQPQHF.

The chain uses TRBV28 and TRBJ2-7; D remains ambiguous. The germline V gene has CDR1 MDHEN and CDR2 SYDVKM. Trimming cost V 6 bases and J 0 bases, with 12 bases left between them. The CDR3 has 14 residues. The CDR3 loop reads CASRRPDHSYEQYF. CDR3 bases: TGTGCCAGCAGGCGGCCGGACCACTCCTACGAGCAGTACTTC.

The chain has TRBV19 and TRBJ1-6; TRBD1 matches at 9 bases. V lost 6 bases, J lost 6 bases, and 3 bases stayed unmatched. The CDR3 has 14 residues. Germline-derived CDR1 and CDR2 are LNHDA and SQIVND (reference sequence). In DNA, the CDR3 is TGTGCCAGTAGCGGACAGGGGATTAATTCACCCCTCCACTTT. This encodes CASSGQGINSPLHF. Based on the CDR3 plus reference TRBV19 and TRBJ1-6, the full variable domain is DGGITQSPKYLFRKEGQNVTLSCEQNLNHDAMYWYRQDPGQGLRLIYYSQIVNDFQKGDIAEGYSVSREKKESFPLTVTSAQKNPTAFYLCASSGQGINSPLHFGNGTRLTVT.

V gene TRBV6-1 combines with J gene TRBJ2-4; D could derive from TRBD1 or TRBD2 (5 bases each). CDR3 length: 14 amino acids. Germline V gene data show CDR1 as MNHNS and CDR2 as SASEGT. V dropped 3 bases and J dropped 9 bases, with 15 bases sitting between them. The CDR3 DNA reads as TGTGCCAGCAGTGAGACACTCTCTGGGACCATTCAGTACTTC. Its protein product is CASSETLSGTIQYF.

A single count supports this clone. The chain employs TRBV6-1 and TRBJ1-2; TRBD1 is a possible D gene (6 bases). V dropped 6 bases and J dropped 4 bases, with 12 bases sitting between them. Germline lookup yields CDR1 MNHNS and CDR2 SASEGT. This CDR3 spans 13 amino acids. CDR3 sequence: CASSQTGSYGYTF. The CDR3 nucleotides are TGTGCCAGCAGCCAAACAGGGTCCTATGGCTACACCTTC.

The count of this clone is one. The chain couples TRBV7-9 to TRBJ1-1; unclear D gene. Trimming pared 1 base from V and 1 base from J, leaving 10 bases between. The CDR3 loop spans 15 amino acids. The V gene's germline CDR1 is SEHNR and CDR2 FQNEAQ (reference sequence). The CDR3 region has the DNA TGTGCCAGCAGCTTAGGCGATATAAAGAACACTGAAGCTTTCTTT. Its translation is CASSLGDIKNTEAFF.

V and J are TRBV18 and TRBJ2-1, with D perhaps TRBD1 (6 bases). Trimming removed 3 bases from V and 8 bases from J, with 17 bases in between. The V gene's germline CDR1 is KGHSH and CDR2 LQKENI. This CDR3 contains 15 residues. This CDR3 is CASSPRRLEGDEQFF. In nucleotides, the CDR3 is TGTGCCAGCTCACCCAGGAGGCTTGAGGGGGATGAGCAGTTCTTC.

CDR3 DNA: TGCAGCGTCCCCGGGACAGCGAATGGCTACACCTTC. It encodes CSVPGTANGYTF. The V and J genes are TRBV29-1 and TRBJ1-2; 7 bases are shared with TRBD1. CDR1 and CDR2 from the germline V gene are SQVTM and ANQGSEA. V shed 6 bases and J 6 bases; nucleotides not matched to a gene: 7. The CDR3 sequence is 12 residues long.

Only a few counts were recorded for this clone. The chain recombines TRBV30 with TRBJ2-7; D uncertain. The CDR3 runs 11 residues. The V end lost 0 bases, the J end lost 9 bases, and 9 bases lay between the germline ends. Germline CDR1 and CDR2: GTSNPN and SVGIG (reference sequence). The CDR3 here is CAWSVLRGQYF. CDR3 bases: TGTGCCTGGAGTGTACTAAGAGGGCAGTACTTC.

The rearrangement joins TRBV11-3 to TRBJ2-3, with TRBD2 identical over 12 bases. Germline lookup yields CDR1 SGHNT and CDR2 YENEEA. J gave up 4 bases and V 6 bases, and 5 bases lay outside the gene matches. The CDR3 loop spans 15 amino acids. The CDR3 protein is CASSLGLAGSDTQYF. The CDR3, as DNA: TGTGCCAGCAGTCTCGGACTAGCGGGGTCAGATACGCAGTATTTT.

This clone was counted between two and nine times. This chain links TRBV11-2 with TRBJ2-3; the D is unclear. Germline lookup yields CDR1 SGHAT and CDR2 FQNNGV. The V and J ends lost 1 base and 2 bases respectively, with 10 bases between them. The CDR3 extends over 15 amino acids. The CDR3 loop is CASSLGGIHTDTQYF. CDR3 nucleotide sequence: TGTGCCAGCAGCTTAGGTGGGATCCACACAGATACGCAGTATTTT.

This chain uses TRBV10-2 with TRBJ1-5; D is possibly TRBD1 (6 bases). CDR3 length: 15 amino acids. The ends were cut back, 1 base at V and 6 bases at J, with 13 bases in the middle. From germline, CDR1 is WSHSY and CDR2 SAAADI. The CDR3 here is CASSEYRDRGQPQHF. The CDR3 region has the DNA TGCGCCAGCAGTGAGTACAGGGATCGGGGTCAGCCCCAGCATTTT.

V and J are TRBV4-1 and TRBJ2-3; a weak D match, TRBD2 (7 bases). V was clipped by 0 bases and J by 4 bases, with 20 bases between them. The germline V gene has CDR1 MGHRA and CDR2 YSYEKL. The CDR3 is 18 amino acids. CDR3 protein: CASSQDLGRTRGADTQYF. CDR3 bases: TGCGCCAGCAGCCAAGACCTCGGGAGGACTAGGGGGGCAGATACGCAGTATTTT.

The gene calls are TRBV19 and TRBJ1-5; D may be TRBD1 (6 bases). CDR1 and CDR2 from the germline V gene are LNHDA and SQIVND (reference sequence). The CDR3 sequence is 15 residues long. Trimming left V 5 bases short and J 7 bases short, with 18 bases between. The chain's CDR3 is CASSASRSRGQPQHF. The CDR3 DNA reads TGTGCCAGTAGTGCCTCCCGATCCAGGGGCCAGCCCCAGCATTTT.

V usage is TRBV7-3 and J usage is TRBJ2-2; TRBD2 matches 8 bases. This CDR3 comprises 16 residues. Germline V gene lookup returns CDR1 SGHTA and CDR2 FQGTGA. With 0 bases clipped from V and 5 bases from J, the junction kept 5 bases outside the gene matches. Here the CDR3 reads CASSLTPSGGTGELFF. CDR3 nucleotide sequence: TGTGCCAGCAGCTTAACACCCAGCGGGGGAACCGGGGAGCTGTTTTTT.

The chain uses TRBV6-1 and TRBJ1-5; D is ambiguous. The V gene's germline CDR1 is MNHNS and CDR2 SASEGT. The CDR3 has 13 residues. V gave up 5 bases and J gave up 4 bases, with 9 bases separating them. The CDR3 DNA is TGTGCCAGCAGTCCCCGGTCGAATCAGCCCCAGCATTTT. Amino acid sequence: CASSPRSNQPQHF.

The rearrangement links TRBV6-1 to TRBJ2-2; 9 nucleotides align to TRBD1. This CDR3 is built from 14 residues. Germline CDR1 reads MNHNS; CDR2 reads SASEGT. The V and J ends lost 9 bases and 4 bases, in that order; junction bases with no gene match: 6. The CDR3 DNA reads as TGTGCCAGTTCCGACAGGGGGGGCACCGGGGAGCTGTTTTTT. Encoded protein: CASSDRGGTGELFF.

This clone occurred a few times. This CDR3 reads CAFKEASGDTQYF. CDR3 sequence (DNA): TGTGCCTTCAAGGAGGCTAGCGGGGATACGCAGTATTTT. The genes are TRBV10-3 and TRBJ2-3, with 8 nucleotides matching TRBD2. This CDR3 comprises 13 residues. V lost 11 bases, J lost 6 bases, and 10 bases stayed unmatched. From germline, CDR1 is ENHRY and CDR2 SYGVKD.

This clone was counted a single time. The genes are TRBV29-1 and TRBJ2-1; TRBD2 aligns across 14 bases. Germline values: CDR1 SQVTM, CDR2 ANQGSEA. The CDR3 runs to 18 residues. V dropped 4 bases and J dropped 5; count of bases not matched to a gene: 13. Here the CDR3 reads CSVGLARLAGGPHNEQFF. CDR3 nucleotides: TGCAGCGTTGGCTTAGCGCGACTAGCGGGGGGGCCGCACAATGAGCAGTTCTTC.

The V and J genes are TRBV4-3 and TRBJ1-1; 8 nucleotides line up with TRBD1. Looked up from germline, CDR1 is LGHNA and CDR2 is YSLEER. This CDR3 is built from 15 residues. The ends lost 3 bases at V and 1 base at J; junction bases unmatched: 4. CDR3 residues: CASSHRGQANTEAFF. CDR3 DNA: TGCGCCAGCAGCCACAGGGGACAGGCGAACACTGAAGCTTTCTTT.

This chain connects TRBV5-6 to TRBJ2-3; 7 positions match TRBD2. The CDR3 runs 15 residues. The J segment lost 0 bases and the V segment lost 2 bases, leaving 3 bases of the junction unmatched. Per the germline V gene, CDR1 is SGHDT and CDR2 is YYEEEE. DNA for the CDR3: TGTGCCAGCAGCTTCGGTAGCGGGAGCACAGATACGCAGTATTTT. Encoded protein: CASSFGSGSTDTQYF. Combining the CDR3 with reference TRBV5-6 and TRBJ2-3 gives the whole variable domain DAGVTQSPTHLIKTRGQQVTLRCSPKSGHDTVSWYQQALGQGPQFIFQYYEEEERQRGNFPDRFSGHQFPNYSSELNVNALLLGDSALYLCASSFGSGSTDTQYFGPGTRLTVL.